This entry is about one T cell receptor beta chain. Within the sample, other DNA sequences also encode this same CDR3. This entry is derived from a study of blood T cell repertoires in COVID-19. In the study overall: Spain, Italy and the United States supplied samples that represented acute and convalescent COVID-19.

This CDR3 is built from 16 residues. Germline CDR1 and CDR2: LNHDA and SQIVND (reference sequence). Trimming at V came to 5 bases and at J to 0 bases, leaving 8 bases not matched to a gene. Clones were read by immunoSEQ multiplex PCR, and TCRdb kept only the in-frame ones, dropping some. Of just over 650,000 clones detected, 85% to 90% appear once; the ten largest clones hold over 0.2%. This TCR was recovered from a young woman with acute or convalescent COVID-19. The chain employs TRBV19 and TRBJ1-1; 8 bases are shared with TRBD1. Sequencing was done on a sample of peripheral blood. CDR3 loop: CASSPRTGRMNTEAFF. For the CDR3, the DNA is TGTGCCAGTAGTCCTCGGACAGGGCGCATGAACACTGAAGCTTTCTTT.